This TCR beta chain was sequenced during a study of T cell responses to AZD1222 COVID-19 vaccine (dated by TCRdb to about 2021). With regard to the full study: AZD1222 recipients given second doses at about 4 weeks or at about 12 weeks were pooled, since spike-specific TCR depth and breadth were not found to differ between the two schedules. A total of about 230 trial participants underwent TCR sequencing, of whom 200 to 220 received two doses of AZD1222 and some 25 received two doses of the MenACWY control vaccine. Trial participants were enrolled into age subgroups of 18-55, 56-69 and 70-plus years, which contained around 150, 28 and 57 TCR-sequenced participants, respectively. Overall study results and their limits: The 56-69-year group was small, and its depth increase did not reach significance, likely because of low power. Spike-specific TCR breadth and depth rose significantly after two AZD1222 doses compared with day 0 and with MenACWY recipients. Reportedly, almost half of the unique spike-specific TCRs recognized epitopes lying outside the regions that are mutated in the B.1.351 and B.1.1.7 variants. Participants were mostly white British, with more females than males. The authors suggested clonal diversity may have been underestimated. No day 14 peak-response samples were available, so repertoires were characterized only after the peak T cell response. Conclusions about previously exposed vaccinees are limited because only five to seven AZD1222 recipients were SARS-CoV-2 seropositive at baseline. The vaccine-associated CD4 TCRs covered the entire spike protein, and the dominant responses fell in regions 160-218 and 743-854.

V is cut back by 7 bases and J by 7 bases, with 7 bases in the junction unmatched. The CDR3 numbers 13 residues from cysteine through phenylalanine. Only the CDR3 DNA is retained, 39 bases long and in frame from the first base. From a lookup of the germline V gene, CDR1 and CDR2 are MDHEN and SYDVKM. The CDR3 regions of human TCRbeta chains were subjected to immunosequencing. Processing in the source paper ran as follows. Repertoire TCRs were checked for matches against a reference library of SARS-CoV-2-specific TCRs that had been generated using the MIRA antigen-specificity platform. Breadth meant the fraction of unique TCRs that were SARS-CoV-2-associated, whereas depth meant the fraction of total T cells that were SARS-CoV-2-associated. Using the MIRA data, every spike-specific TCR was mapped to the spike region that the TCR reacted to and assigned to either a CD4 or a CD8 class. Log10-transformed breadth and depth values were compared by one-way ANOVA with Sidak's multiple comparisons tests. What TCRdb holds here is the immuneACCESS table cut down to in-frame rearrangements. Part of the clones is not present; checked against another copy, under half of the missing clones reflect an unresolved V gene, and the others are unexplained. V, J and clone size derive from that table, while D and trimming were established from the DNA sequence. The sample table lists about 50,000 clones, around 85% of them with a count of one. The top ten constitute less than 15% of the sample.

In light of the paper, this sample's time point label describes: baseline before first vaccination. Vaccinee samples were obtained from the UK trials COV001 and COV002, which included a single-blind randomized controlled phase 2/3 trial of AZD1222 (ChAdOx1 nCoV-19) in healthy adults. Trial participant PBMC samples were collected at day 0 and day 28 after the second dose for TCRbeta chain sequencing. Concerning this clone itself: The specificity of this receptor is unknown. One base away there is no much larger clone; base qualities are not given.

The chain is assembled from TRBV28 and TRBJ1-2, and TRBD1 aligns with 9 junction nucleotides. The TCR comes from an adult in good health. The source was peripheral blood, collected on day 0 of AZD1222 vaccination. The CDR3 here reads CASNTQGAGGYTF. The nucleotide sequence reads as follows: TGTGCCAGCAATACACAGGGGGCCGGTGGCTACACCTTC.